The rows below give T cell receptor beta chains drawn from one sample of a study of CD8 T cells in Susac syndrome. TCRdb fed the immunoSEQ multiplex PCR reads into MiXCR, producing one record per CDR3 protein. The data show 200,000 or so distinct CDR3 sequences, nearly 95% seen once. The specimen was CD4+ T cells from PBMCs. All receptors come from a human donor with multiple sclerosis. CDR3s include the opening cysteine and the closing phenylalanine or tryptophan. A D gene is named only where the DNA matches it firmly. Only part of the rows carry a size: once, few, many, or a class if the clone is expanded.

cdr3_nt cdr3_aa clone_size d_call j_call v_call
TGTGCCAGCAGCCACCTTCGAGCGAGAGCTGGCGGCTACACCTTC CASSHLRARAGGYTF . . TRBJ1-2 TRBV7-9
TGCAGTGTTGCGGTCCAAGAGACCCAGTACTTC CSVAVQETQYF . . TRBJ2-5 TRBV20-1
TGTGCCAGCAGCCAAGGGGTAGCGGGGGGGCAGGAGACCCAGTACTTC CASSQGVAGGQETQYF few TRBD2 TRBJ2-5 TRBV3-1
TGCAGCGGACAAGGGGACGACTACGAGCAGTACTTC CSGQGDDYEQYF . . TRBJ2-7 TRBV29-1
TGCAGTGGGAGGCCTAGGGATGAGCAGTTCTTC CSGRPRDEQFF . . TRBJ2-1 TRBV20-1
TGTGCCAGCAGCCAAGAGCCGGGTAGAGGTGAAGCTTTCTTT CASSQEPGRGEAFF . . TRBJ1-1 TRBV3-1
TGTGCCAGCAGCTTGACTATTTTGAACTATGGCTACACCTTC CASSLTILNYGYTF . . TRBJ1-2 TRBV5-4
TGTGCCAGCAGCCTGCCCCCCCCGGATAAATACGAGCAGTACTTC CASSLPPPDKYEQYF . . TRBJ2-7 TRBV28
TGCAGCTGTACGCTGGGCAGAACCAGCTCCTACGAGCAGTACTTC CSCTLGRTSSYEQYF . . TRBJ2-7 TRBV29-1
TGTGCCAGCAGCCCAGCCGGAGAGCAGTACTTC CASSPAGEQYF . . TRBJ2-7 TRBV7-9
TGCAGTACCTTCCGGGAGACCCAGTACTTC CSTFRETQYF . . TRBJ2-5 TRBV20-1
TGTGCCAGCAGTTTCATTGGACAGAGAGACGAGCAGTACTTC CASSFIGQRDEQYF . . TRBJ2-7 TRBV12-3/TRBV12-4
TGTGCCAGCAGCTTGGGAACTAACTATAACTATGGCTACACCTTC CASSLGTNYNYGYTF . . TRBJ1-2 TRBV7-2
TGTGCCAGCAGCGTAACAGGGAGCTCCTACGAGCAGTACTTC CASSVTGSSYEQYF . . TRBJ2-7 TRBV9
TGTGCCAGCAAATTTCGACAGGGTGGGGCCAATGAGCAGTTCTTC CASKFRQGGANEQFF . TRBD1 TRBJ2-1 TRBV2
TGTGCCAGCTCACCAGGGGAGTACGAGCAGTACTTC CASSPGEYEQYF . . TRBJ2-7 TRBV18
TGTGCCAGCAGCAAGCTACGGGCGTTGGGCACCGGGGAGCTGTTTTTT CASSKLRALGTGELFF . . TRBJ2-2 TRBV3-1
TGCAGTGCTAGAGAGGGTGGGAGGGACGGCAATCAGCCCCAGCATTTT CSAREGGRDGNQPQHF . . TRBJ1-5 TRBV20-1
TGTGCCAGCAGAAAGGACCAAACTCAGGGCCAGTACTTC CASRKDQTQGQYF . . TRBJ2-5 TRBV3-1
TGTGCCAGCAGCGCTGGGGCTACGAATTCACCCCTCCACTTT CASSAGATNSPLHF . . TRBJ1-6 TRBV9
TGTGCCAGCAGCTTTCAGGGATCACGGGGCTACACCTTC CASSFQGSRGYTF . . TRBJ1-2 TRBV7-9
TGCGCCAGCAGCCCCCGCTTGGGCGCCGGGGGAGATACGCAGTATTTT CASSPRLGAGGDTQYF . . TRBJ2-3 TRBV4-1
TGTGCCAGCAGCTTAGTCATGACCTACGAGCAGTACTTC CASSLVMTYEQYF . . TRBJ2-7 TRBV7-8
TGCAGTGCGCAACTGACTAGCGGCTCCTACGAGCAGTACTTC CSAQLTSGSYEQYF once TRBD2 TRBJ2-7 TRBV20-1
TGCGCCAGCAGCCTGGGGGGAATGGCCCAAGAGACCCAGTACTTC CASSLGGMAQETQYF . . TRBJ2-5 TRBV5-1
TGCAGCGTTGAACATGCAGGACGGGATACGCAGTATTTT CSVEHAGRDTQYF . . TRBJ2-3 TRBV29-1
TGTGCCAGCAGTCAGGACAGATCTGGCTACACCTTC CASSQDRSGYTF . . TRBJ1-2 TRBV5-4
TGTGCCAGCAGCTTAGCTAGCGGGAGGGCCGAGTACGAGCAGTACTTC CASSLASGRAEYEQYF . TRBD2 TRBJ2-7 TRBV7-8
TGTGCCAGCAGCGCACAGGGGCGAGCGGGCTATGGCTACACCTTC CASSAQGRAGYGYTF . TRBD1 TRBJ1-2 TRBV3-1
TGTGCCTGGAGTGCCCCGGGACCTTCCATTCAGCCCCAGCATTTT CAWSAPGPSIQPQHF . . TRBJ1-5 TRBV30
TGTGCCAGCAGCTACGGAACTAAGAACTATGGCTACACCTTC CASSYGTKNYGYTF . . TRBJ1-2 TRBV7-2
TGTGCCTGGAGTGCAGGGGGAGATAACAATCAGCCCCAGCATTTT CAWSAGGDNNQPQHF . TRBD1 TRBJ1-5 TRBV30
TGTGCCAGTAGTATTGGCAGGTCTGAAGCTTTCTTT CASSIGRSEAFF . . TRBJ1-1 TRBV19
TGTGCCAGCAGCGCTCTCGCCCTTGAGACCCAGTACTTC CASSALALETQYF . . TRBJ2-5 TRBV9
TGTGCCAGCAGCCAAGATCCGGCCCGCCCAGATACGCAGTATTTT CASSQDPARPDTQYF . . TRBJ2-3 TRBV3-1
TGCAGTGCCCCCGGGGTCCGAAGCTCCTACAATGAGCAGTTCTTC CSAPGVRSSYNEQFF . . TRBJ2-1 TRBV20-1
TGTGCCACCACATATCAACAGGGGGTAAACGAGCAGTACTTC CATTYQQGVNEQYF . TRBD1 TRBJ2-7 TRBV10-3
TGCAGTGCACCTTTAGCGGGAGGGCTCCTATATTTT CSAPLAGGLLYF . TRBD2 TRBJ2-3 TRBV20-1
TGTGCCAGCAGTTCCGGGACAGGACAAGAGACCCAGTACTTC CASSSGTGQETQYF . TRBD1 TRBJ2-5 TRBV12-3/TRBV12-4
TGTGCCAGCAGTGAATGGGGCGGGATGGCGTACAATGAGCAGTTCTTC CASSEWGGMAYNEQFF . . TRBJ2-1 TRBV6-1
TGTGCCAGCAGGATAAACCCTGAGGCCGAGCAGTACTTC CASRINPEAEQYF . . TRBJ2-7 TRBV6-6
TGTGCCTGGAATAGGGGGCGGCACGAGCAGTACTTC CAWNRGRHEQYF . TRBD1 TRBJ2-7 TRBV30